This T cell receptor (beta chain) was documented in a study of breast tumors, draining lymph nodes, adjacent tissues. TCRdb re-called the multiplex PCR reads with MiXCR, one entry per CDR3 protein. The table includes fewer than 15,000 distinct CDR3 sequences, about three fifths detected once. V was trimmed by 1 base and J by 4 bases, leaving 10 bases between them. This CDR3 is built from 13 residues. Germline V gene sequence: CDR1 DFQATT, CDR2 SNEGSKA (reference sequence). This chain links TRBV20-1 with TRBJ1-2; D not resolved. Sequencing was performed on tumor-adjacent breast tissue. This clonotype originated in a female donor with breast cancer. Some clones in this sample may be carry-over from other donors' samples. CDR3 coding DNA: TGCAGTGCTAGAGTGGAAGAATTCTATGGCTACACCTTC. This sequence encodes CSARVEEFYGYTF.